One T cell receptor beta chain is described in this entry. The target antigen is unknown. Clones were read by immunoSEQ multiplex PCR, and TCRdb kept only the in-frame ones, dropping some. The profile shows roughly 100,000 clones, about 88% of them singletons. The data derive from a study of T cell responses to AZD1222 COVID-19 vaccine. The germline V gene has CDR1 KGHSH and CDR2 LQKENI. V gave up 1 base and J gave up 0 bases, with 12 bases separating them. The CDR3 length is 16 residues. Points from the study as a whole: Vaccine-associated CD4 TCRs ranged over spike, dominating at 160-218 and 743-854.

This chain uses TRBV18 with TRBJ1-1; D is uncertain. The sequencing here drew on peripheral blood, taken 28 days after the second AZD1222 dose. The TCR was taken from an adult who received the AZD1222 COVID-19 vaccine. The CDR3 here is CASSPLSQTLNTEAFF. The DNA for the CDR3 is TGTGCCAGCTCACCACTCTCGCAGACATTGAACACTGAAGCTTTCTTT.